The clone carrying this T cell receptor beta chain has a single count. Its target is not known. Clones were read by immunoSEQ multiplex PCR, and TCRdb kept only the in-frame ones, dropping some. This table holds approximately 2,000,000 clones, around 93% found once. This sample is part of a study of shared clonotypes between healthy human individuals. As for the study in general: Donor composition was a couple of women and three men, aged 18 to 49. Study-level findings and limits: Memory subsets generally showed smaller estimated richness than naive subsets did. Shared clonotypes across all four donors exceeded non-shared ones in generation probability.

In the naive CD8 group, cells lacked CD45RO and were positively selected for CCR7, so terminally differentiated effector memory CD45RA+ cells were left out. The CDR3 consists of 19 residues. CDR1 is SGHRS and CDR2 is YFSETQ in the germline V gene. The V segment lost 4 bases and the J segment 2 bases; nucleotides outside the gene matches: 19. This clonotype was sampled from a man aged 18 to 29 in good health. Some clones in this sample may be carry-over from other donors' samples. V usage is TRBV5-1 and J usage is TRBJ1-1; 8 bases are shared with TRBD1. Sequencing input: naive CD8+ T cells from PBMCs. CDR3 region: CASSLRQGLSLGVNTEAFF. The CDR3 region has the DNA TGCGCCAGCAGCCTCCGACAGGGGTTAAGTTTGGGTGTTAACACTGAAGCTTTCTTT.